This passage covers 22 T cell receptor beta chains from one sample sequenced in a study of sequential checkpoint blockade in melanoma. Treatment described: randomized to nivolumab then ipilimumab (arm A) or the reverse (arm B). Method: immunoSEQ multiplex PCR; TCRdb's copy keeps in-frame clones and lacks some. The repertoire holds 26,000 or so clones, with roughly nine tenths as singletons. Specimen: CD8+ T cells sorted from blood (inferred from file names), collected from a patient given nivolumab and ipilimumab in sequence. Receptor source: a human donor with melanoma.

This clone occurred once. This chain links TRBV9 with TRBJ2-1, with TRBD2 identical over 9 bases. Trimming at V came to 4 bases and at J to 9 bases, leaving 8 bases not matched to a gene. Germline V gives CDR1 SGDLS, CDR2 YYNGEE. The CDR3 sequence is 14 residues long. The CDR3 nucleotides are TGTGCCAGCAGCATTAGCGGGAGTGGGAGTGAGCAGTTCTTC. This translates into CASSISGSGSEQFF.

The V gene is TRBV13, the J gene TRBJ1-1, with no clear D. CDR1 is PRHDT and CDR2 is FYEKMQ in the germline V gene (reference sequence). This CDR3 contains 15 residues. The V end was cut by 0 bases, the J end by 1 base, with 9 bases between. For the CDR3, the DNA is TGTGCCAGCAGCTTAGGCAATACACGGAACACTGAAGCTTTCTTT. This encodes CASSLGNTRNTEAFF. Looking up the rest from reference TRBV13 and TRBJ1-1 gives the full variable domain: AAGVIQSPRHLIKEKRETATLKCYPIPRHDTVYWYQQGPGQDPQFLISFYEKMQSDKGSIPDRFSAQQFSDYHSELNMSSLELGDSALYFCASSLGNTRNTEAFFGQGTRLTVV.

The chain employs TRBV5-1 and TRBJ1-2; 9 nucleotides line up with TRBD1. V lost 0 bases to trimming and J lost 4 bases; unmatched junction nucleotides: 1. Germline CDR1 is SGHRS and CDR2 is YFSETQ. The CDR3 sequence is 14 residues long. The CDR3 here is CASSLVTGGYGYTF. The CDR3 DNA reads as TGCGCCAGCAGCTTGGTGACAGGGGGCTATGGCTACACCTTC.

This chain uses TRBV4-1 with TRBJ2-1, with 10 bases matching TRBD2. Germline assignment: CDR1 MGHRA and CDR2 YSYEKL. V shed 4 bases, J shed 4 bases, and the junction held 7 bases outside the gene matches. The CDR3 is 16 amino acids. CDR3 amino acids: CASSRIAGGLYNEQFF. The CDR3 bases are TGCGCCAGCAGCCGGATAGCGGGAGGCCTATACAATGAGCAGTTCTTC.

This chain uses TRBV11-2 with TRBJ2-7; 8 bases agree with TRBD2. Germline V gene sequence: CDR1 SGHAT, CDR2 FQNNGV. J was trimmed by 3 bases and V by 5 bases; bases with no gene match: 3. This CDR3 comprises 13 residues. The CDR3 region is CASSVGGVYEQYF. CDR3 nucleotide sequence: TGTGCCAGCAGCGTCGGGGGGGTCTACGAGCAGTACTTC.

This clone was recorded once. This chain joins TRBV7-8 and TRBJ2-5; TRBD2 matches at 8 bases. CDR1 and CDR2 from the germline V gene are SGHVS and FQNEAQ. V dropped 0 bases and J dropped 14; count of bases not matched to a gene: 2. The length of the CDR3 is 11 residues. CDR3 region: CASSLAGLEYF. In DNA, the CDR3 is TGTGCCAGCAGCTTAGCGGGACTAGAATACTTC.

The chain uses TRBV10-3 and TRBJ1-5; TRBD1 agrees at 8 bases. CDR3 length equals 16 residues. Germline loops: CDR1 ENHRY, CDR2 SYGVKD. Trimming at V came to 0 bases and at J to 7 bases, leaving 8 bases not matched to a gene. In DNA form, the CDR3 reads TGTGCCATCAGTGAGTCGGGCAGGGGGCAGGGACAGCCCCAGCATTTT. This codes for CAISESGRGQGQPQHF.

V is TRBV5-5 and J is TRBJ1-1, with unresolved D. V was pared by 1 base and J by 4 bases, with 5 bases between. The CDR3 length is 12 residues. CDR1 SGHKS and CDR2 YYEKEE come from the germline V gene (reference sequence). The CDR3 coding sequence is TGTGCCAGCAGCTTGTCAGTCACTGAAGCTTTCTTT. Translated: CASSLSVTEAFF. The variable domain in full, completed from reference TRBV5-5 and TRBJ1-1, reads DAGVTQSPTHLIKTRGQQVTLRCSPISGHKSVSWYQQVLGQGPQFIFQYYEKEERGRGNFPDRFSARQFPNYSSELNVNALLLGDSALYLCASSLSVTEAFFGQGTRLTVV.

This CDR3 reads CATSRDAGISKNIQYF. CDR3 nucleotides: TGTGCCACCAGCAGAGATGCCGGGATATCCAAAAACATTCAGTACTTC. The chain combines TRBV15 with TRBJ2-4; D is possibly TRBD2 (5 bases). V was shortened by 0 bases and J by 2 bases, with 11 bases between the two germline ends. Per the germline V gene, CDR1 is LNHNV and CDR2 is YYDKDF (reference sequence). This CDR3 spans 16 amino acids.

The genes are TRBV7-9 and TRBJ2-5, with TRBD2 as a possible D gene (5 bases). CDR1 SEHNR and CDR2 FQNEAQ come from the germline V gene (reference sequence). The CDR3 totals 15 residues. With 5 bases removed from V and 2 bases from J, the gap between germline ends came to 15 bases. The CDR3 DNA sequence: TGTGCCAGCAGCGCCGGGGAGAGATTGCAAGAGACCCAGTACTTC. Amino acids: CASSAGERLQETQYF.

The CDR3 DNA reads TGTGCCACCAGCAGTCGACAGCTTAATGAAAAACTGTTTTTT. Encoded protein: CATSSRQLNEKLFF. V usage is TRBV15 and J usage is TRBJ1-4; D possibly corresponds to TRBD1 (5 bases). The CDR3 runs to 14 residues. Trimming pared 3 bases from V and 4 bases from J, leaving 9 bases between. The germline CDR1 and CDR2 sequences are LNHNV and YYDKDF (reference sequence).

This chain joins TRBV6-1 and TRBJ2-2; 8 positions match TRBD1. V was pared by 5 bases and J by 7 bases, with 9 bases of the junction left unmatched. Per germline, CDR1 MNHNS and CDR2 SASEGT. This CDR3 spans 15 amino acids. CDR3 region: CASSHKTGESGELFF. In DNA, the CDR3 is TGTGCCAGCAGTCATAAGACAGGGGAGAGCGGGGAGCTGTTTTTT.

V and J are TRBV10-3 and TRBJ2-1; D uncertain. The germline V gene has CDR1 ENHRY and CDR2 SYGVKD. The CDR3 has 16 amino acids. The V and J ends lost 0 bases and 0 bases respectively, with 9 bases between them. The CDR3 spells CAISESRHHSYNEQFF. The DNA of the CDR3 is TGTGCCATCAGTGAGTCGAGACACCACTCCTACAATGAGCAGTTCTTC.

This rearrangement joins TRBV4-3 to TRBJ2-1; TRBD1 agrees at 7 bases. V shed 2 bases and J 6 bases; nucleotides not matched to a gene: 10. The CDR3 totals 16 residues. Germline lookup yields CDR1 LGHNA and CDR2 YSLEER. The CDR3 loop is CASSQTIRGFRNEQFF. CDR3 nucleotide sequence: TGCGCCAGCAGCCAAACCATCAGGGGGTTTCGCAATGAGCAGTTCTTC.

CDR3 sequence: CASSDLSGQGDDEQFF. As DNA, the CDR3 is TGTGCCAGCAGCGACCTTTCGGGACAGGGGGACGATGAGCAGTTCTTC. The V and J genes are TRBV9 and TRBJ2-1, with 11 positions matching TRBD1. V lost 3 bases to trimming and J lost 8 bases; unmatched junction nucleotides: 10. Germline assignment: CDR1 SGDLS and CDR2 YYNGEE. The CDR3 consists of 16 residues.

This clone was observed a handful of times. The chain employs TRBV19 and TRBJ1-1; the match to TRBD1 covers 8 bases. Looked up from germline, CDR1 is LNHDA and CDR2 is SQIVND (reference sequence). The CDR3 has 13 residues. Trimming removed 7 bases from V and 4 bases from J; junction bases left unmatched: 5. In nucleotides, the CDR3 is TGTGCCAGTACCTTAACAGGGGGCACTGAAGCTTTCTTT. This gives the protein CASTLTGGTEAFF.

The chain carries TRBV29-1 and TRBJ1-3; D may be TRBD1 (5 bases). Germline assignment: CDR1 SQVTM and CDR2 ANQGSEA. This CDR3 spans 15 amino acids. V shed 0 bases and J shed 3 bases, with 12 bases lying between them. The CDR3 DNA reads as TGCAGCGTTGAAGATCCGGGGGATGGTGGAAACACCATATATTTT. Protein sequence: CSVEDPGDGGNTIYF.

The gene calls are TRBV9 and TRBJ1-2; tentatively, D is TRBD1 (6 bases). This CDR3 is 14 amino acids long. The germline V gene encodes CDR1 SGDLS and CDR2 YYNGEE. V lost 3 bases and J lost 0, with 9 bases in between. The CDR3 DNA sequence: TGTGCCAGCAGCGGGGGGGGCGCTAACTATGGCTACACCTTC. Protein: CASSGGGANYGYTF.

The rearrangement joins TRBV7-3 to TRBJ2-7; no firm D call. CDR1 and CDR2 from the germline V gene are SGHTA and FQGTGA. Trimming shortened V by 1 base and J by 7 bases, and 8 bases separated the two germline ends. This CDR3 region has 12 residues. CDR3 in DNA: TGTGCCAGCAGCTTAAGGAAGACAGAGCAGTACGTC. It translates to CASSLRKTEQYV.

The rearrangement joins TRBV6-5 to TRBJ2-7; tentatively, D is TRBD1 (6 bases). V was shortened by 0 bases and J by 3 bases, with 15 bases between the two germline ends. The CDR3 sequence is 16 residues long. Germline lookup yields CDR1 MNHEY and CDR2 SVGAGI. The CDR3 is CASSYSTGHRFYEQYV. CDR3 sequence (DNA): TGTGCCAGCAGTTACTCGACAGGACATCGTTTCTACGAGCAGTACGTC.

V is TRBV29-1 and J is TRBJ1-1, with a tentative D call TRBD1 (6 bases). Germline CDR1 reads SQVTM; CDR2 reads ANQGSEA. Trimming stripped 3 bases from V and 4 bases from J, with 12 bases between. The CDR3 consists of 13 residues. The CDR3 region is CSVESRGVTEAFF. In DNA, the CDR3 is TGCAGCGTTGAGTCCAGGGGAGTCACTGAAGCTTTCTTT.

CDR3 sequence (DNA): TGCGCCAGCAGCGGGGGGACAGGGGGCGCGGTGGAGACCCAGTACTTC. This encodes CASSGGTGGAVETQYF. The chain couples TRBV5-1 to TRBJ2-5, with TRBD1 matching 12 bases. Trimming cost V 4 bases and J 5 bases; bases outside gene matches: 9. CDR1 SGHRS and CDR2 YFSETQ come from the germline V gene. CDR3 length: 16 residues. Variable domain in full (rest from reference TRBV5-1 and TRBJ2-5): KAGVTQTPRYLIKTRGQQVTLSCSPISGHRSVSWYQQTPGQGLQFLFEYFSETQRNKGNFPGRFSGRQFSNSRSEMNVSTLELGDSALYLCASSGGTGGAVETQYFGPGTRLLVL.